This record covers a single TCR beta chain. Here immunoSEQ multiplex PCR was the method, and the copy in TCRdb shows in-frame clones only, minus some. The sample consists of some 87,000 clones, almost 75% of them appearing once. Deletions cut 4 bases from V and 5 bases from J, with 11 bases between. The CDR3 length is 13 residues. The germline gives CDR1 MNHEY, CDR2 SVGAGI. The data stem from a study of CD8 T cell repertoires and HIV-1 epitope variants. Study context: Control wells had CMV/EBV/flu peptides, negative Ebola AY9, or no peptide. Epitopes were three Gag families plus Nef HW9 and YT9. An uncultured baseline aliquot held 1M T cells. T cells were cultured for less than eleven days with cytokines added on days 3 and 7.

Sequencing was performed on uncultured baseline CD8+ T cells from peripheral blood mononuclear cells (PBMCs). The source of this sequence is a male donor with HIV. This chain connects TRBV6-5 to TRBJ1-1; D is perhaps TRBD1 (6 bases). The CDR3 coding sequence is TGTGCCAGCAGTTTGACAGGTTGGACTGAAGCTTTCTTT. Amino acids: CASSLTGWTEAFF.